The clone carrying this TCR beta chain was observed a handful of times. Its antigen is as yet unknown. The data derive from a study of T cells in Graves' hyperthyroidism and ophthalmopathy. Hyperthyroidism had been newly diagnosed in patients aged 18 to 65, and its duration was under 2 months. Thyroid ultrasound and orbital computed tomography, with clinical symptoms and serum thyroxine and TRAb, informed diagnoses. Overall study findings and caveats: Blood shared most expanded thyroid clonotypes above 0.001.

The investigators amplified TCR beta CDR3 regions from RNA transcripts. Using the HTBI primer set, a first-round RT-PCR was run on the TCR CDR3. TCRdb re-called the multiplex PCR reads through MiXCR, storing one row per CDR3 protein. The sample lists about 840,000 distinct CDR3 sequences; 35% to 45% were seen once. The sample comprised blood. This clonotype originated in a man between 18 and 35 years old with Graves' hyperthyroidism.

This chain's CDR3 is CASSPATVGGNYGYTF. DNA of the CDR3: TGTGCCAGCAGCCCCGCGACGGTGGGGGGAAACTATGGCTACACCTTC. V and J are TRBV5-4 and TRBJ1-2; weak D call: TRBD1 (5 bases). The length of the CDR3 is 16 residues. Germline V CDR1 and CDR2: SGHNT, YYREEE (reference sequence). V dropped 4 bases and J dropped 2 bases, with 18 bases sitting between them.